The table lists the clone carrying this T cell receptor (beta chain) with a few counts. The data belong to a study of identical twins. V lost 3 bases and J lost 0, with 14 bases in between. CDR1 is SGHDN and CDR2 is FVKESK in the germline V gene. The length of the CDR3 is 16 residues. The cDNA had a unique molecular identifier and a template-switch universal primer site. TCRdb itself ran the 5' RACE reads through MiXCR, one entry per CDR3 protein. The table records 550,000 to 700,000 distinct CDR3 sequences, approximately 9.6% of them present only once. These same records also appear under a second study, on yellow fever vaccine responses in identical twins. That report adds: Twins showed a vaccine T cell response that reportedly seemed partly convergent, partly personalized.

The chain uses TRBV14 and TRBJ1-1; D is ambiguous. Source material: PBMCs. The clonotype was recovered from a woman between 18 and 29 years old in good health. This chain's CDR3 is CASSHPDKILNTEAFF. DNA of the CDR3: TGTGCCAGCAGCCACCCCGACAAGATTTTGAACACTGAAGCTTTCTTT.